This TCR beta chain is drawn from a study of shared clonotypes between healthy human individuals. On the study more broadly: Donors consisted of a couple of women and three men between 18 and 49.

In the study's own analysis: ImmunoSEQ gave junction-only sequences without quality scores, so filtering differed. Method: immunoSEQ multiplex PCR; TCRdb's copy keeps in-frame clones and lacks some. Clone size and V and J calls were adopted from that table, with D and trimming inferred from the DNA. This table holds about 180,000 clones, 90% to 95% found once. Remarks on this clone: Its specificity is not known.

Study results and caveats: Only blood underwent sampling, and tissue repertoires likely differ.

Donation came from healthy HIV-negative adults that had no recent acute infections or vaccinations. CDR1 is SGHAT, CDR2 FQNNGV, per germline. With 4 bases removed from V and 1 base from J, the gap between germline ends came to 4 bases. The CDR3 runs 13 residues. The source material was naive CD4+ T cells sorted from blood. Subset in this sample: CD45RA+ positively selected. The receptor comes from a woman aged 25 to 39 in good health. The chain combines TRBV11-2 with TRBJ2-2, with D hard to call. Written as DNA, the CDR3 is TGTGCCAGCAGCTACCTGAACACCGGGGAGCTGTTTTTT. It specifies CASSYLNTGELFF.